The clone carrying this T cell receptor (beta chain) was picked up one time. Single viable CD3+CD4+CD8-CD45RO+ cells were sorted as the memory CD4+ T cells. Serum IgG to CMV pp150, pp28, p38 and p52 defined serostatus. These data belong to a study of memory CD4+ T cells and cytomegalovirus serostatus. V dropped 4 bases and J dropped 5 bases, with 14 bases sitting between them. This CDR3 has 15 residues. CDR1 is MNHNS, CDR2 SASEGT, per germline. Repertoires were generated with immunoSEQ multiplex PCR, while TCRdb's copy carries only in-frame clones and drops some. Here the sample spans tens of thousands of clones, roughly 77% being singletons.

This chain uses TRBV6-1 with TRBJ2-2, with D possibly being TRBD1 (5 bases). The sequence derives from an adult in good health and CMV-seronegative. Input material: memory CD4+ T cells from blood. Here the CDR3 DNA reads TGTGCCAGCAGTGCCCTCAGGGTAGGAACCGGGGAGCTGTTTTTT. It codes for CASSALRVGTGELFF.